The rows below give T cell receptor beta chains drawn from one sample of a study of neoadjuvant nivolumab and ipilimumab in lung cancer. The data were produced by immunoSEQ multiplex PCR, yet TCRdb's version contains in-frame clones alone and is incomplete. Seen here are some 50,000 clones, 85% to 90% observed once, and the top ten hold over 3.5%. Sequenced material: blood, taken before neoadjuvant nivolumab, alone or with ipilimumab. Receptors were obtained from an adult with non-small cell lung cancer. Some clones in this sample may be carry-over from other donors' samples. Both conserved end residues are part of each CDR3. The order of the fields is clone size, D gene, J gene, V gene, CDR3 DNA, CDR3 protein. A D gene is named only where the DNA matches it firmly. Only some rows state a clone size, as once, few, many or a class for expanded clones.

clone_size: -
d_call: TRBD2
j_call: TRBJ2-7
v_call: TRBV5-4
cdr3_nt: TGTGCCAGCAGCCGCGGACTAGCGTACGAGCAGTACTTC
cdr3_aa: CASSRGLAYEQYF

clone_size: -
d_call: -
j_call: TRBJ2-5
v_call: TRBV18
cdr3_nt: TGTGCCAGCTCACCAAGCAGGGAAGAGACCCAGTACTTC
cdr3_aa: CASSPSREETQYF

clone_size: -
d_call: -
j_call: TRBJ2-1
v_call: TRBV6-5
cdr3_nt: TGTGCCAGAATACATAGTTACAATGAGCAGTTCTTC
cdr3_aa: CARIHSYNEQFF

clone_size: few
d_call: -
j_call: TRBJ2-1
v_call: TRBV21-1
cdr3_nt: TGTGCCAGCAGCAAAGAGGGTGAGCAGTTCTTC
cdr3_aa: CASSKEGEQFF

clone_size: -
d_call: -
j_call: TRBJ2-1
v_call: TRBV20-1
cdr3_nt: TGCAGTGCTAGATGGACTACCGAGCAGTTCTTC
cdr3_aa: CSARWTTEQFF

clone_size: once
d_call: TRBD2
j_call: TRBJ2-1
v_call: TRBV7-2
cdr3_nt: TGTGCCAGCAGCCCCAGCCCAGGGAGGGCATACAATGAGCAGTTCTTC
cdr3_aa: CASSPSPGRAYNEQFF

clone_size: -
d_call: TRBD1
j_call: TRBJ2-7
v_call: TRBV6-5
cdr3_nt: TGTGCCAGCAGTTATTCGACAGGGGGATCCTACGAGCAGTACTTC
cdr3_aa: CASSYSTGGSYEQYF

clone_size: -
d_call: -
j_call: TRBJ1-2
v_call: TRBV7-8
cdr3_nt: TGTGCCAGCAGTCGGCTGGATAACTATGGCTACACCTTC
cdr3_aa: CASSRLDNYGYTF

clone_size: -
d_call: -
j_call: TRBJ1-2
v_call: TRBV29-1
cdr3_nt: TGCAGCGTTGAAGATAGACAGACCGGGGACGGCTACACCTTC
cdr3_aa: CSVEDRQTGDGYTF

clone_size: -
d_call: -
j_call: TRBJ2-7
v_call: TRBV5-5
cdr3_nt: TGTGCCAGCAGCCCCTCAGAGCCCTACGAGCAGTACTTC
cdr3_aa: CASSPSEPYEQYF

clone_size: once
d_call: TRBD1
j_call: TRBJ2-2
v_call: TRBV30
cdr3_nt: TGTGCCTGGAGAATACAGGGGACCGGGGAGCTGTTTTTT
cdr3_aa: CAWRIQGTGELFF

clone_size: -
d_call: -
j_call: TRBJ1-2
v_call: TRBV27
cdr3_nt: TGTGCCAGCAGTCCACAGGTCCCCTATTATGGCTACACCTTC
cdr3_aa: CASSPQVPYYGYTF

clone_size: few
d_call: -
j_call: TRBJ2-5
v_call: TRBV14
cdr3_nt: TGTGCCAGCAGCCAAGGCGCTTTACGAGAGACCCAGTACTTC
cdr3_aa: CASSQGALRETQYF

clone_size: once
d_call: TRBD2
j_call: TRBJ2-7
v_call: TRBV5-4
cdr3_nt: TGTGCCAGCAGCCCGGGACTAGCGGGAATCCTTAGCTCCTACGAGCAGTACTTC
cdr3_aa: CASSPGLAGILSSYEQYF

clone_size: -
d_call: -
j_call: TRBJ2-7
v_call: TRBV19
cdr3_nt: TGTGCCAGTAGTATACTCTACCGGACGGACTCCTACGAGCAGTACTTC
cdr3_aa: CASSILYRTDSYEQYF

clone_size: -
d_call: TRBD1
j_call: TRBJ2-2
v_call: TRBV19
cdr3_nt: TGTGCCTCGCGAAAAGGAGTGACAGGGGGAACCGGGGAGCTGTTTTTT
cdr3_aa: CASRKGVTGGTGELFF

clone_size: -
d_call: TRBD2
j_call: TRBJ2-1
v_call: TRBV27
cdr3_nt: TGTGCCAGCAGTTCACTAGCGGGAGCCCTCTACAATGAGCAGTTCTTC
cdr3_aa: CASSSLAGALYNEQFF

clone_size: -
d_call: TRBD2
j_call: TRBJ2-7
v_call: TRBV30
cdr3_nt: TGTGCCTGGAGTATCGGGGGGGCGGTGGGGTACGAGCAGTACTTC
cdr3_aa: CAWSIGGAVGYEQYF

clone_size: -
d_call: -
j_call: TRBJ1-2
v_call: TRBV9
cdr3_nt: TGTGCCAGCAGCTTAGGACAGACGAAGGACTATGGCTACACCTTC
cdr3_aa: CASSLGQTKDYGYTF

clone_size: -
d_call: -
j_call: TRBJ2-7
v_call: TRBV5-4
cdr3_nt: TGTGCCAGCAGCTTCCGGGAGAGGGCCTACGAGCAGTACTTC
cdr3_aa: CASSFRERAYEQYF

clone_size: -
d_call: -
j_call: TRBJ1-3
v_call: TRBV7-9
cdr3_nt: TGTGCCAGCAGCATGATCAGGGAGTCTGGAAACACCATATATTTT
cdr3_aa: CASSMIRESGNTIYF

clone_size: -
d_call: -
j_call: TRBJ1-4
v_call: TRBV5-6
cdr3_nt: TGTGCCAGCAGCGCAACAACTAATGAAAAACTGTTTTTT
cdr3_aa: CASSATTNEKLFF

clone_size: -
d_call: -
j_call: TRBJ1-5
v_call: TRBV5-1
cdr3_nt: TGCGCCAGCAGTTCAGAGGGTATGAGCAATCAGCCCCAGCATTTT
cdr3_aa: CASSSEGMSNQPQHF

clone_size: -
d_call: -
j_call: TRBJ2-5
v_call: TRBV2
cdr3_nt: TGTGCCAGCAGTAAACAGGGAGGGCAAGAGACCCAGTACTTC
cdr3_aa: CASSKQGGQETQYF

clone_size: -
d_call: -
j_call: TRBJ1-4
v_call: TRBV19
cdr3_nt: TGTGCCAGTAGGGCGAATGGTTTGAGTGAAAAACTGTTTTTT
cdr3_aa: CASRANGLSEKLFF

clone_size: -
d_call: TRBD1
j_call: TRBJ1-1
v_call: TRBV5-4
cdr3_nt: TGTGCCAGCAGCTTGGGACAGGGAAGTGGCACTGAAGCTTTCTTT
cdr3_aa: CASSLGQGSGTEAFF

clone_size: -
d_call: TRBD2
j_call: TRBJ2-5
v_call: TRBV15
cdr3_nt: TGTGCCACCAGCAGACTAGCGGAGTTACCACAAGAGACCCAGTACTTC
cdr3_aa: CATSRLAELPQETQYF

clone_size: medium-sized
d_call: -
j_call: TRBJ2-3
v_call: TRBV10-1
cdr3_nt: TGCGCCAGCACATGGCGGAAGGAAGGAGATACGCAGTATTTT
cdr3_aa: CASTWRKEGDTQYF

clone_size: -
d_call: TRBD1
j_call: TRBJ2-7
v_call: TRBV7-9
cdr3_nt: TGTGCCAGCAGCTTAACGGGACAGGGTAGTCACGAGCAGTACTTC
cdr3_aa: CASSLTGQGSHEQYF

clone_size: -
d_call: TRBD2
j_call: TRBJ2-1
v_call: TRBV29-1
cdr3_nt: TGCAGCTCACTAGCGGGAGGTGAAGATGAGCAGTTCTTC
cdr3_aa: CSSLAGGEDEQFF

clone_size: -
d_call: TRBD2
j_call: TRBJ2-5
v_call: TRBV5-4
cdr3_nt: TGTGCCAGCAGCCGGGGACTAGCGGAAGAGACCCAGTACTTC
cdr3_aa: CASSRGLAEETQYF

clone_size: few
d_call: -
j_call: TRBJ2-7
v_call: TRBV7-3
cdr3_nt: TGTGCCAGCAGCTTAGATGGGAACGAGCAGTACTTC
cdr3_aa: CASSLDGNEQYF

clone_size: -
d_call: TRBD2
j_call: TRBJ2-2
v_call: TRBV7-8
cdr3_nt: TGTGCCAGCAGCTTAGTACTAGCGGGATACACCGGGGAGCTGTTTTTT
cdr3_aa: CASSLVLAGYTGELFF

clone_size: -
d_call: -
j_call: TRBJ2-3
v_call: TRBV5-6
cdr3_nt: TGTGCCAGCAGCGGGACGGGACAAGGCACAGATACGCAGTATTTT
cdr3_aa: CASSGTGQGTDTQYF

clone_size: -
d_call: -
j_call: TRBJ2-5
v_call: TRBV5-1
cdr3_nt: TGCGCCAGCAGCTTGGCAGGGGTGAAGACCCAGTACTTC
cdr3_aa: CASSLAGVKTQYF

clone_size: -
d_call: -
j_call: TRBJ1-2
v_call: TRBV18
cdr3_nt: TGTGCCAGCTCCCCTCCCCCCGGACGGTATGGCTACACCTTC
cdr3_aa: CASSPPPGRYGYTF

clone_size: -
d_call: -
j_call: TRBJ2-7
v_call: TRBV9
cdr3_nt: TGTGCCAGCAGCGTAGGTCCGGGATTTTCCTACGAGCAGTACTTC
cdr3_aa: CASSVGPGFSYEQYF

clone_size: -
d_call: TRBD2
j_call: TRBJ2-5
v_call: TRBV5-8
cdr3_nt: TGTGCCACCTCTCCGACTAGCGGGAGGCAAGAGACCCAGTACTTC
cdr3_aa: CATSPTSGRQETQYF

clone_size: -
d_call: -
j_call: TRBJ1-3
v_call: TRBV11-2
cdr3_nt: TGTGCCAGCAGCTTAGCCCGGCGAGGGTGGTCTGGAAACACCATATATTTT
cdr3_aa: CASSLARRGWSGNTIYF

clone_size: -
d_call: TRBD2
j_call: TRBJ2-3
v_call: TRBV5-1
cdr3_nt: TGCGCCAGCAGCTTGGGTAATAGCGGGAGGGTCACAGATACGCAGTATTTT
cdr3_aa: CASSLGNSGRVTDTQYF

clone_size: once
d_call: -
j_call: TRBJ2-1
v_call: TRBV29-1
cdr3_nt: TGCAGCGCTGAACTCCTGCACTCCGGTGAGCAGTTCTTC
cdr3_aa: CSAELLHSGEQFF

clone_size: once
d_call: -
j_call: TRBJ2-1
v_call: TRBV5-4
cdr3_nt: TGTGCCAGCAGCTTGGGAGGGCCCCGCAATGAGCAGTTCTTC
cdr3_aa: CASSLGGPRNEQFF

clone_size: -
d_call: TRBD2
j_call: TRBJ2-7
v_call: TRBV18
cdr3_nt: TGTGCCAGCTCACCTCGGGAGGACGGCGAGCAGTACTTC
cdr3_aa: CASSPREDGEQYF

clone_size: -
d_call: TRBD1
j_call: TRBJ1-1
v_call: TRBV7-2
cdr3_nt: TGTGCCAGCAGCCTAGACAGGGAGGTCACTGAAGCTTTCTTT
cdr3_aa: CASSLDREVTEAFF

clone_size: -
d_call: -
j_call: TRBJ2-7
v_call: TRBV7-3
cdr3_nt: TGTGCCAGCAGCTTAACGTCCGGTTCCTACGAGCAGTACTTC
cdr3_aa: CASSLTSGSYEQYF

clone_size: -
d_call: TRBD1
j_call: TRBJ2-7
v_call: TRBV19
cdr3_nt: TGTGCCAGTAGTTTCCCGGGACAGAACTACGAGCAGTACTTC
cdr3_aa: CASSFPGQNYEQYF

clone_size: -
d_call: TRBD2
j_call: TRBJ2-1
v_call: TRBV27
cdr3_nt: TGTGCCAGCAGCCTAACTAGCGGGAGTTTGGATGAGCAGTTCTTC
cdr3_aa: CASSLTSGSLDEQFF

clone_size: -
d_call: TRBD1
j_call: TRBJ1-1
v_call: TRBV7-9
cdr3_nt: TGTGCCAGCAGCTCCCTGACAGGGGGCAACACTGAAGCTTTCTTT
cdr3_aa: CASSSLTGGNTEAFF

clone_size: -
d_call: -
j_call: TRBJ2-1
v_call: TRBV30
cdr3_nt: TGTGCCTGGAGTGTACAAGAAGGAAATGAGCAGTTCTTC
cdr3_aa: CAWSVQEGNEQFF

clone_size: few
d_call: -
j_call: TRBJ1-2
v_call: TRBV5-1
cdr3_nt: TGCGCCAGCAGCTTTGCAGAGAACTATGGCTACACCTTC
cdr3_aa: CASSFAENYGYTF

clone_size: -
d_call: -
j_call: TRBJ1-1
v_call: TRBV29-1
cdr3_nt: TGCACCGGTGGCTCAGCTTTGAACACTGAAGCTTTCTTT
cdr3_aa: CTGGSALNTEAFF

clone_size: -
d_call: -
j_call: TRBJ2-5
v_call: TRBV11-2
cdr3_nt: TGTGCCAGCAGCTGGGGATCCCTTGTTGGGGAGACCCAGTACTTC
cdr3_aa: CASSWGSLVGETQYF

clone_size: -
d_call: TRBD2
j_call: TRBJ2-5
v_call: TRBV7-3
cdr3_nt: TGTGCCAGCGGAACCCTGGGGAGGGCCGAAGAGACCCAGTACTTC
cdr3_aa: CASGTLGRAEETQYF

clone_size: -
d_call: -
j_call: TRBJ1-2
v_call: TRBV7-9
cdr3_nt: TGTGCCAGCAGCGAAGACCCTTATGGCTACACCTTC
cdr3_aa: CASSEDPYGYTF